The 25 T cell receptor beta chains below were found in one sample sequenced in a study of blood T cells in healthy people across ages. Using a J-beta primer mix together with a sample-barcoded 5' primer, a second PCR was run for roughly 6 to 12 cycles. Each CDR3 protein is one row after TCRdb ran MiXCR on the 5' RACE reads. The data contain around 1.5 million distinct CDR3 sequences, approximately 59% of them singletons. Material: blood. These TCRs come from a young man in good health.

This clonotype appeared a few times. V is TRBV10-3 and J is TRBJ2-1, with D perhaps given as TRBD1 or TRBD2 (5 bases each). The CDR3 covers 13 residues. CDR1 and CDR2 (germline): ENHRY, SYGVKD. Trimming stripped 4 bases from V and 7 bases from J, with 11 bases between. DNA for the CDR3: TGTGCCATCAGTGTGGGACCGCCTAATGAGCAGTTCTTC. Its translation: CAISVGPPNEQFF.

This clonotype was recorded only once. The chain links TRBV7-9 to TRBJ1-2; a weak D match, TRBD1 (5 bases). CDR3 length: 15 residues. CDR1 is SEHNR and CDR2 is FQNEAQ in the germline V gene (reference sequence). Trimming cost V 2 bases and J 6 bases, with 16 bases left between them. The CDR3 sequence is CASSLRSEGRNGYTF. The CDR3 coding sequence is TGTGCCAGCAGCTTAAGATCGGAGGGGAGGAATGGCTACACCTTC.

The rearrangement joins TRBV7-2 to TRBJ2-3; a weak D match, TRBD1 (6 bases). The ends were cut back, 6 bases at V and 4 bases at J, with 17 bases in the middle. The CDR3 is 15 residues long. The germline CDR1 and CDR2 sequences are SGHTA and FQGNSA. This chain's CDR3 is CASRSGDARPDTQYF. CDR3 bases: TGTGCCAGCAGGTCAGGGGACGCCCGACCAGATACGCAGTATTTT.

The V call is TRBV29-1, the J call TRBJ1-1; a possible D gene is TRBD1 (5 bases). The germline gives CDR1 SQVTM, CDR2 ANQGSEA. This CDR3 is built from 16 residues. Deletions cut 4 bases from V and 2 bases from J, with 20 bases between. CDR3 sequence reads: CSVVLGFRERNTEAFF. Written as DNA, the CDR3 is TGCAGCGTTGTACTGGGATTCAGGGAAAGAAACACTGAAGCTTTCTTT. The entire variable domain, with the rest obtained from reference TRBV29-1 and TRBJ1-1, is as follows: SAVISQKPSRDICQRGTSLTIQCQVDSQVTMMFWYRQQPGQSLTLIATANQGSEATYESGFVIDKFPISRPNLTFSTLTVSNMSPEDSSIYLCSVVLGFRERNTEAFFGQGTRLTVV.

This clonotype was counted only a few times. The chain employs TRBV20-1 and TRBJ2-5, with D uncertain. V was clipped by 6 bases and J by 5 bases, with 10 bases between them. This CDR3 has 11 residues. Per the germline V gene, CDR1 is DFQATT and CDR2 is SNEGSKA (reference sequence). The CDR3 spells CSADRAETQYF. The CDR3 DNA reads TGCAGTGCGGACCGGGCGGAGACCCAGTACTTC.

The chain recombines TRBV5-1 with TRBJ2-2; D is undetermined. Germline CDR1 is SGHRS and CDR2 is YFSETQ. The CDR3 consists of 15 residues. The V end lost 4 bases, the J end lost 6 bases, and 16 bases lay between the germline ends. Here the CDR3 DNA reads TGCGCCAGCAGCGGACCTATAAAGAGCCCCGGGGAGCTGTTTTTT. Translated: CASSGPIKSPGELFF.

Worth noting for this clonotype: The junction departs from germline at one end; a sequencing error may be responsible. The chain recombines TRBV4-1 with TRBJ2-2, with D possibly being TRBD1 (6 bases). This CDR3 spans 13 amino acids. CDR1 and CDR2 from the germline V gene are MGHRA and YSYEKL. The CDR3 loop is CASGQLNTRELFF. Written as DNA, the CDR3 is TGCGCCAGTGGACAGTTGAACACCAGGGAGCTGTTTTTT.

The genes are TRBV27 and TRBJ1-2, with TRBD1 matching 9 bases. The CDR3 runs 14 residues. Germline CDR1 MNHEY, CDR2 SMNVEV (reference sequence). The V gene end was trimmed by 9 bases and the J gene end by 6 bases; junction bases not matched to a gene: 11. CDR3 loop: CASSPTGGRDGYTF. The CDR3 region has the DNA TGTGCCAGTAGTCCGACAGGGGGAAGGGATGGCTACACCTTC.

In this sample, this clonotype turned up a few times. J is TRBJ2-5 and V is TRBV12-3 or TRBV12-4, with D tentatively TRBD1 (5 bases). This CDR3 region has 12 residues. V was pared by 7 bases and J by 3 bases, with 9 bases between. The DNA for the CDR3 is TGTGCCAGCACCACGACAGAAGAGACCCAGTACTTC. It is translated as CASTTTEETQYF.

J is TRBJ1-2 and V is TRBV29-1; 7 nucleotides agree with TRBD1. Unmatched junction bases numbered 8, after V lost 3 bases and J lost 4 bases. The CDR3 consists of 14 residues. Germline lookup yields CDR1 SQVTM and CDR2 ANQGSEA. CDR3 loop: CSVEDQGVGYGYTF. The CDR3 region has the DNA TGCAGCGTTGAGGATCAGGGGGTCGGCTATGGCTACACCTTC.

This chain uses TRBV10-3 with TRBJ2-7, with 7 bases aligning to TRBD2. Germline values: CDR1 ENHRY, CDR2 SYGVKD. The CDR3 runs to 14 residues. J lost 1 base, V lost 2 bases, and 2 bases had no gene match. The CDR3 region is CAISEREDSYEQYF. CDR3 DNA sequence: TGTGCCATCAGTGAGCGGGAGGATTCCTACGAGCAGTACTTC.

The CDR3 sequence is CASSQAEGNTEAFF. DNA for the CDR3: TGTGCCAGCAGCCAAGCCGAAGGGAACACTGAAGCTTTCTTT. V usage is TRBV3-1 and J usage is TRBJ1-1; no clear D. V lost 1 base and J lost 1, with 7 bases in between. Germline CDR1 and CDR2: LGHDT and YNNKEL (reference sequence). The CDR3 spans 14 residues.

The chain couples TRBV6-5 to TRBJ2-7; 11 bases agree with TRBD2. Unmatched junction bases numbered 4, after V lost 0 bases and J lost 3 bases. The CDR3 contains 16 residues. From germline, CDR1 is MNHEY and CDR2 SVGAGI. The DNA of the CDR3 is TGTGCCAGCAGTTACTCGTCTAGCGGGGGGAACTACGAGCAGTACTTC. Translating gives CASSYSSSGGNYEQYF.

V is TRBV5-4 and J is TRBJ2-3; D not resolved. CDR3 length: 14 residues. Trimming left V 3 bases short and J 1 base short, with 9 bases between. Germline V gene lookup returns CDR1 SGHNT and CDR2 YYREEE (reference sequence). This CDR3 reads CASSSPFGTDTQYF. The CDR3 bases are TGTGCCAGCAGCTCTCCCTTCGGCACAGATACGCAGTATTTT.

Details on this clonotype: Relative to the germline gene, one junction end is altered; a read error may explain this. The chain carries TRBV20-1 and TRBJ1-2; 7 bases line up with TRBD1. This CDR3 contains 14 residues. CDR1 is DFQATT and CDR2 is SNEGSKA in the germline V gene (reference sequence). CDR3 sequence reads: CSARRQGRIYGYTF. The CDR3, as DNA: TGCAGTGCGAGACGACAGGGCCGAATCTATGGTTACACCTTC.

The J gene is TRBJ2-5, the V gene TRBV6-5; TRBD2 matches 11 bases. The CDR3 contains 15 residues. CDR1 is MNHEY and CDR2 is SVGAGI in the germline V gene. V lost 5 bases, J lost 11 bases, and 13 bases stayed unmatched. CDR3 DNA: TGTGCCAGCAGTATAGCGGGAGGGGGTTACAATGAGCAGTACTTC. It codes for CASSIAGGGYNEQYF.

CDR3 region: CASSETPGTGYGYTF. The CDR3 DNA follows: TGTGCCAGCAGTGAAACCCCGGGGACAGGATATGGCTACACCTTC. This chain joins TRBV2 and TRBJ1-2, with 8 positions matching TRBD1. CDR1 is SNHLY and CDR2 is FYNNEI in the germline V gene. The CDR3 consists of 15 residues. With 2 bases clipped from V and 5 bases from J, the junction kept 7 bases outside the gene matches. The full variable domain, with the rest looked up from reference TRBV2 and TRBJ1-2, is EPEVTQTPSHQVTQMGQEVILRCVPISNHLYFYWYRQILGQKVEFLVSFYNNEISEKSEIFDDQFSVERPDGSNFTLKIRSTKLEDSAMYFCASSETPGTGYGYTFGSGTRLTVV.

The gene calls are TRBV4-2 and TRBJ2-3, with D perhaps TRBD1 (5 bases). The CDR3 runs to 16 residues. Germline V gives CDR1 LGHNA, CDR2 YNFKEQ. V dropped 0 bases and J dropped 1 base, with 11 bases sitting between them. Written as DNA, the CDR3 is TGTGCCAGCAGCCAAGATGTGGGGCAGGGCACAGATACGCAGTATTTT. Protein: CASSQDVGQGTDTQYF.

This chain links TRBV28 with TRBJ2-5, with 10 bases matching TRBD1. J lost 5 bases, V lost 3 bases, and 6 bases had no gene match. The germline V gene encodes CDR1 MDHEN and CDR2 SYDVKM. This CDR3 region has 15 residues. The DNA of the CDR3 is TGTGCCAGCAGTTTCGGACAGGGGGGAGTGGAGACCCAGTACTTC. Residues: CASSFGQGGVETQYF.

This clonotype appeared a few times. One end of the junction fails to match germline, which may point to a read error. V and J are TRBV6-1 and TRBJ1-1; D remains ambiguous. CDR1 and CDR2 from the germline V gene are MNHNS and SASEGT. The CDR3 is 14 residues long. CDR3 residues: CTSSSKWDVAEAFF. Here the CDR3 DNA reads TGTACCAGCAGCTCCAAGTGGGATGTCGCTGAAGCTTTCTTT.

This sequence joins TRBV7-8 and TRBJ1-2, with TRBD1 identical over 8 bases. Per the germline V gene, CDR1 is SGHVS and CDR2 is FQNEAQ. This CDR3 region has 15 residues. V dropped 2 bases and J dropped 2; count of bases not matched to a gene: 4. CDR3 nucleotide sequence: TGTGCCAGCAGCTTACAGGGGGCTATAAACTATGGCTACACCTTC. As protein: CASSLQGAINYGYTF.

This clonotype occurred a few times. The chain uses TRBV12-3 or TRBV12-4 and TRBJ2-2; 7 bases fit TRBD1. The CDR3 sequence is 15 residues long. J gave up 5 bases and V 6 bases, and 9 bases lay outside the gene matches. The CDR3 spells CASRQGLPGTGELFF. The DNA for the CDR3 is TGTGCCAGCAGACAGGGGCTACCCGGGACCGGGGAGCTGTTTTTT.

This clonotype was counted a few times. V is TRBV6-2 or TRBV6-3 and J is TRBJ1-2; perhaps TRBD1 as D (5 bases). Trimming shortened V by 5 bases and J by 10 bases, and 14 bases separated the two germline ends. From germline, CDR1 is MNHEY and CDR2 SVGEGT. The CDR3 covers 12 residues. DNA of the CDR3: TGTGCCAGCAGTCGGGACGCCTACGTCTACACCTTC. This translates into CASSRDAYVYTF.

This rearrangement joins TRBV29-1 to TRBJ2-1; 10 bases agree with TRBD2. The J call is doubtful: the DNA matches TRBJ2-7 better. The CDR3 loop spans 16 amino acids. The V gene's germline CDR1 is SQVTM and CDR2 ANQGSEA. As DNA, the CDR3 is TGCAGCGTCACGGGACTAGCGAGAGGTTCGTACAATGAGCAGTACTTC. This encodes CSVTGLARGSYNEQYF.

The genes are TRBV6-1 and TRBJ2-3; D call uncertain. Germline V gives CDR1 MNHNS, CDR2 SASEGT. Trimming removed 6 bases at V and 3 bases at J, with 22 bases between. The length of the CDR3 is 17 residues. The CDR3 reads CASSDEGWTLGTDTQYF. DNA of the CDR3: TGTGCCAGCAGCGATGAAGGATGGACCCTTGGAACAGATACGCAGTATTTT.